These 27 T cell receptor beta chains originate from one sample sequenced in a study of radiation and T cells in renal cell carcinoma. The repertoire was sequenced with immunoSEQ multiplex PCR; TCRdb's copy has only in-frame clones and lacks some. In the table there are around 160,000 clones, about nine tenths of which are singletons. Specified time point: baseline pretreatment blood. The treatment is: 15 Gy SBRT to primary tumor, nephrectomy 4 weeks later. Specimen: blood, collected from a patient whose treatment included radiotherapy and nephrectomy. These TCRs come from a woman aged 70-85 years with renal cell carcinoma.

V and J are TRBV5-1 and TRBJ1-2; 8 bases map to TRBD1. The CDR3 length is 13 residues. Looked up from germline, CDR1 is SGHRS and CDR2 is YFSETQ. J gave up 8 bases and V 5 bases, and 8 bases lay outside the gene matches. The CDR3 DNA reads TGCGCCAGCAGGACAGGGGCGGATTGGGGCTACACCTTC. This codes for CASRTGADWGYTF.

The chain recombines TRBV19 with TRBJ1-5, with D hard to call. The CDR3 spans 14 residues. CDR1 and CDR2 (germline): LNHDA, SQIVND (reference sequence). The V gene lost 4 bases and the J gene lost 4 bases, with 11 bases spanning the gap. In DNA, the CDR3 is TGTGCCAGTAGTACCCTCGGGGAGAATCAGCCCCAGCATTTT. Its protein product is CASSTLGENQPQHF.

The V call is TRBV28, the J call TRBJ1-2; possible D gene TRBD1, 6 bases. CDR1 and CDR2 from the germline V gene are MDHEN and SYDVKM. V was shortened by 3 bases and J by 5 bases, with 13 bases between the two germline ends. CDR3 length: 14 amino acids. The CDR3, as DNA: TGTGCCAGCAGTTTGATAGCCACAGGGTATGGCTACACCTTC. Amino acids: CASSLIATGYGYTF.

This clone appeared a single time. V gene TRBV29-1 combines with J gene TRBJ1-3; TRBD1 might be the D (6 bases). With 6 bases removed from V and 4 bases from J, the gap between germline ends came to 10 bases. Per germline, CDR1 SQVTM and CDR2 ANQGSEA. The CDR3 covers 12 residues. The CDR3 loop reads CSVIDRGNTIYF. CDR3 nucleotide sequence: TGCAGCGTAATCGACAGGGGAAACACCATATATTTT.

The rearrangement joins TRBV5-1 to TRBJ2-5, with 9 bases identical to TRBD2. Germline trimming cut 0 bases from V and 6 bases from J; bases unmatched to any gene: 9. The CDR3 extends over 16 amino acids. The germline V gene encodes CDR1 SGHRS and CDR2 YFSETQ. The chain's CDR3 is CASSLGVSGGGKTQYF. The DNA of the CDR3 is TGCGCCAGCAGCTTGGGTGTTAGCGGGGGAGGAAAGACCCAGTACTTC.

This clone is a singleton in its sample. V is TRBV4-2 and J is TRBJ2-1; D not certain. V was clipped by 4 bases and J by 0 bases, with 10 bases between them. Per germline, CDR1 LGHNA and CDR2 YNFKEQ. This CDR3 has 15 residues. The CDR3 DNA reads as TGTGCCAGCAGCCGAACAGCGTTCTCCTACAATGAGCAGTTCTTC. Residues: CASSRTAFSYNEQFF.

The V gene is TRBV7-8, the J gene TRBJ1-2, with TRBD1 matching over 8 bases. This CDR3 has 14 residues. Germline CDR1 and CDR2: SGHVS and FQNEAQ. V gave up 0 bases and J gave up 6 bases; unmatched junction bases: 3. The CDR3 region has the DNA TGTGCCAGCAGCTTAGCGGGACAGGACAATGGCTACACCTTC. Amino acids: CASSLAGQDNGYTF.

V and J are TRBV11-2 and TRBJ1-1; tentatively, D is TRBD1 (5 bases). V dropped 5 bases and J dropped 0 bases, with 13 bases sitting between them. The V gene's germline CDR1 is SGHAT and CDR2 FQNNGV. The CDR3 sequence is 15 residues long. CDR3 DNA: TGTGCCAGCAGCCTCCGGGGGACCTTGAACACTGAAGCTTTCTTT. This encodes CASSLRGTLNTEAFF.

In this sample, this clone turned up once. The J gene is TRBJ1-6, the V gene TRBV7-7; D gene unclear. The CDR3 covers 11 residues. Germline CDR1 is SSHAT and CDR2 is FNYEAQ (reference sequence). CDR3 sequence: CAIPDNSPLHF. In DNA, the CDR3 is TGTGCTATCCCGGATAATTCACCCCTCCACTTT.

The chain combines TRBV2 with TRBJ1-4, with 8 bases that match TRBD1. This CDR3 spans 15 amino acids. CDR1 SNHLY and CDR2 FYNNEI come from the germline V gene. J was trimmed by 6 bases and V by 2 bases; bases with no gene match: 5. In nucleotides, the CDR3 is TGTGCCAGCAGTGAATTCAGGGGGCACGATGAAAAACTGTTTTTT. Translation gives CASSEFRGHDEKLFF. The full variable domain, completed using reference TRBV2 and TRBJ1-4, is EPEVTQTPSHQVTQMGQEVILRCVPISNHLYFYWYRQILGQKVEFLVSFYNNEISEKSEIFDDQFSVERPDGSNFTLKIRSTKLEDSAMYFCASSEFRGHDEKLFFGSGTQLSVL.

The chain links TRBV2 to TRBJ2-1; 9 bases are shared with TRBD2. Per germline, CDR1 SNHLY and CDR2 FYNNEI. V shed 3 bases, J shed 2 bases, and the junction held 5 bases outside the gene matches. This CDR3 is built from 16 residues. The CDR3 coding sequence is TGTGCCAGCAGTGACCTTAGCGGGGGCGCCTACAATGAGCAGTTCTTC. The encoded protein is CASSDLSGGAYNEQFF.

The genes are TRBV7-2 and TRBJ1-1; TRBD1 is a possible D gene (5 bases). Germline V lookup: CDR1 SGHTA, CDR2 FQGNSA. Trimming took off 0 bases at V and 11 bases at J, with 13 bases between the two ends. The CDR3 extends over 13 amino acids. The CDR3, as DNA: TGTGCCAGCAGCTTAGCTGGGGCTGGAGGGGCTTTCTTT. It translates to CASSLAGAGGAFF. The whole variable domain, remainder taken from reference TRBV7-2 and TRBJ1-1, is GAGVSQSPSNKVTEKGKDVELRCDPISGHTALYWYRQSLGQGLEFLIYFQGNSAPDKSGLPSDRFSAERTGGSVSTLTIQRTQQEDSAVYLCASSLAGAGGAFFGQGTRLTVV.

The V gene is TRBV5-4, the J gene TRBJ2-5; 7 nucleotides agree with TRBD2. This CDR3 has 16 amino acids. Unmatched junction bases numbered 10, after V lost 4 bases and J lost 1 base. Germline V gives CDR1 SGHNT, CDR2 YYREEE (reference sequence). CDR3 nucleotide sequence: TGTGCCAGCAGCCCTGGTGGAGCGGGGACCCAAGAGACCCAGTACTTC. This gives the protein CASSPGGAGTQETQYF.

The V and J genes are TRBV19 and TRBJ2-7; D is perhaps TRBD1 (5 bases). Germline V gene lookup returns CDR1 LNHDA and CDR2 SQIVND (reference sequence). This CDR3 spans 17 amino acids. The V end was cut by 5 bases, the J end by 3 bases, with 23 bases between. The CDR3 DNA follows: TGTGCCAGTAGTGCCAAATACCGACAGCCAAGGATCTACGAGCAGTACTTC. Protein product: CASSAKYRQPRIYEQYF.

J is TRBJ2-7 and V is TRBV30, with 16 bases aligning to TRBD2. Trimming cost V 4 bases and J 5 bases; bases outside gene matches: 8. The CDR3 is made up of 16 amino acids. Germline V gene lookup returns CDR1 GTSNPN and CDR2 SVGIG (reference sequence). CDR3 nucleotide sequence: TGTGCCTGGACACCCGGGACTAGCGGGGGGGGAGACGAGCAGTACTTC. Translated, it gives CAWTPGTSGGGDEQYF.

CDR3 in amino acids: CASSPGTSADTQYF. For the CDR3, the DNA is TGTGCCAGCAGCCCCGGGACTAGCGCAGATACGCAGTATTTT. This sequence joins TRBV7-3 and TRBJ2-3; 10 nucleotides align to TRBD2. CDR1 SGHTA and CDR2 FQGTGA come from the germline V gene. CDR3 length: 14 amino acids. J lost 4 bases, V lost 5 bases, and 3 bases had no gene match.

The chain recombines TRBV19 with TRBJ1-1; the D gene is possibly TRBD1 (5 bases). CDR3 size: 14 residues. The germline V gene has CDR1 LNHDA and CDR2 SQIVND (reference sequence). V dropped 11 bases and J dropped 5 bases, with 21 bases sitting between them. Here the CDR3 reads CAVGWGGIGTEAFF. The CDR3 nucleotides are TGTGCCGTGGGATGGGGGGGGATAGGTACTGAAGCTTTCTTT. The full variable domain, with the rest looked up from reference TRBV19 and TRBJ1-1, is DGGITQSPKYLFRKEGQNVTLSCEQNLNHDAMYWYRQDPGQGLRLIYYSQIVNDFQKGDIAEGYSVSREKKESFPLTVTSAQKNPTAFYLCAVGWGGIGTEAFFGQGTRLTVV.

The V and J genes are TRBV18 and TRBJ1-4, with D perhaps TRBD1 (5 bases). This CDR3 contains 15 residues. The V end lost 3 bases, the J end lost 8 bases, and 16 bases lay between the germline ends. Germline CDR1 is KGHSH and CDR2 is LQKENI. This chain's CDR3 is CASSPLPVRGEKLFF. DNA for the CDR3: TGTGCCAGCTCACCCCTCCCTGTAAGGGGCGAAAAACTGTTTTTT.

This clone has just one count. The J gene is TRBJ2-2, the V gene TRBV18; D might be TRBD2 (6 bases). The CDR3 is made up of 16 amino acids. With 5 bases removed from V and 0 bases from J, the gap between germline ends came to 13 bases. CDR1 and CDR2 from the germline V gene are KGHSH and LQKENI. The CDR3 bases are TGTGCCAGCTCAACGCTCGGGGGATCGAACACCGGGGAGCTGTTTTTT. Translation gives CASSTLGGSNTGELFF.

The V call is TRBV11-2, the J call TRBJ1-3; 9 bases agree with TRBD1. V lost 5 bases to trimming and J lost 1 base; unmatched junction nucleotides: 9. The CDR3 is made up of 17 amino acids. Per germline, CDR1 SGHAT and CDR2 FQNNGV. The CDR3 DNA is TGTGCCAGCAGCCGGAACAGGGGGCGCGGGTCTGGAAACACCATATATTTT. Its protein is CASSRNRGRGSGNTIYF. Filled out from reference TRBV11-2 and TRBJ1-3, the complete variable domain reads EAGVAQSPRYKIIEKRQSVAFWCNPISGHATLYWYQQILGQGPKLLIQFQNNGVVDDSQLPKDRFSAERLKGVDSTLKIQPAKLEDSAVYLCASSRNRGRGSGNTIYFGEGSWLTVV.

This chain links TRBV27 with TRBJ1-5; perhaps TRBD1 as D (5 bases). V was pared by 3 bases and J by 8 bases, with 8 bases between. CDR1 MNHEY and CDR2 SMNVEV come from the germline V gene (reference sequence). This CDR3 contains 12 residues. CDR3 in amino acids: CASSFRGEPQHF. DNA for the CDR3: TGTGCCAGCAGTTTCAGAGGGGAGCCCCAGCATTTT.

V usage is TRBV5-1 and J usage is TRBJ2-3, with 10 bases identical to TRBD2. The ends lost 4 bases at V and 5 bases at J; junction bases unmatched: 4. Germline lookup yields CDR1 SGHRS and CDR2 YFSETQ. The CDR3 totals 14 residues. CDR3 amino acids: CASSRLAGGDTQYF. In nucleotides, the CDR3 is TGCGCCAGCAGCCGACTAGCGGGTGGAGATACGCAGTATTTT.

The CDR3 DNA reads TGTGCCAGCAGCTCCCGAGGGGGGGCGCTAACCAAAAACATTCAGTACTTC. Translated: CASSSRGGALTKNIQYF. This chain connects TRBV11-3 to TRBJ2-4; maybe TRBD2 (7 bases). Germline V gene data show CDR1 as SGHNT and CDR2 as YENEEA. The CDR3 totals 17 residues. V lost 4 bases and J lost 2, with 18 bases in between.

The V call is TRBV5-1, the J call TRBJ2-2; D ambiguous. Germline loops: CDR1 SGHRS, CDR2 YFSETQ. Between the trimmed V and J ends, which lost 0 bases and 6 bases, there was a span of 6 bases. The CDR3 has 13 amino acids. The DNA for the CDR3 is TGCGCCAGCAGCTTGGTAGTTGCCGGGGAGCTGTTTTTT. This translates into CASSLVVAGELFF.

As concerns this clone: Other DNA variants within this sample encode the same CDR3. The chain joins TRBV6-5 to TRBJ2-2, with D hard to call. Germline loops: CDR1 MNHEY, CDR2 SVGAGI. The CDR3 contains 12 residues. V lost 2 bases and J 4 bases, leaving 2 bases between the germline ends. In DNA form, the CDR3 reads TGTGCCAGCAGTTACAGCACCGGGGAGCTGTTTTTT. This gives the protein CASSYSTGELFF.

This chain connects TRBV5-1 to TRBJ2-1; TRBD2 agrees at 7 bases. After removal of 2 bases from V and 10 bases from J, the junction contained 6 bases not matched to a gene. CDR1 SGHRS and CDR2 YFSETQ come from the germline V gene. The CDR3 runs 13 residues. The CDR3 reads CASSLLVGGEQFF. CDR3 nucleotides: TGCGCCAGCAGCTTACTAGTGGGAGGGGAGCAGTTCTTC.

The rearrangement uses TRBV28 and TRBJ1-1, with no clear D. This CDR3 comprises 12 residues. The V gene lost 5 bases and the J gene lost 5 bases, with 9 bases spanning the gap. In germline, CDR1 is MDHEN, CDR2 SYDVKM. The CDR3 loop reads CASSLFATEAFF. CDR3 DNA: TGTGCCAGCAGTCTATTCGCGACTGAAGCTTTCTTT.